Shown below are 9 T cell receptor beta chains from a single sample sequenced in a study of shared clonotypes between healthy human individuals. Clones were read by immunoSEQ multiplex PCR, and TCRdb kept only the in-frame ones, dropping some. The sample includes fewer than 700,000 clones, around 81% seen only once; the top ten take around 12%. The sequenced sample consisted of PBMCs. These receptors all stem from a woman in her thirties or forties in good health. Some clones in this sample may be carry-over from other donors' samples.

The chain recombines TRBV18 with TRBJ1-2; TRBD1 agrees at 8 bases. Germline CDR1 reads KGHSH; CDR2 reads LQKENI. With 6 bases clipped from V and 4 bases from J, the junction kept 16 bases outside the gene matches. The CDR3 is 17 amino acids. DNA of the CDR3: TGTGCCAGCTCCCTTACCTCGACAGGGGCCGACCTCTATGGCTACACCTTC. Translation gives CASSLTSTGADLYGYTF.

The chain carries TRBV7-9 and TRBJ1-4; no clear D. V lost 3 bases to trimming and J lost 7 bases, with 12 bases between them. CDR1 is SEHNR, CDR2 FQNEAQ, per germline (reference sequence). The CDR3 is 14 residues long. The CDR3 region is CASSFSGGGEKLFF. CDR3 nucleotides: TGTGCCAGCAGCTTTTCGGGTGGAGGTGAAAAACTGTTTTTT.

The rearrangement joins TRBV7-2 to TRBJ2-3, with 10 bases lining up with TRBD1. V shed 5 bases and J 4 bases; nucleotides not matched to a gene: 3. The CDR3 runs to 14 residues. Germline V gene data show CDR1 as SGHTA and CDR2 as FQGNSA. CDR3 sequence reads: CASSRDRGSDTQYF. The CDR3 nucleotides are TGTGCCAGCAGCCGGGACAGGGGATCAGATACGCAGTATTTT.

The chain links TRBV28 to TRBJ1-2, with TRBD1 as a possible D gene (6 bases). V was shortened by 2 bases and J by 4 bases, with 11 bases between the two germline ends. This CDR3 has 14 residues. Germline V CDR1 and CDR2: MDHEN, SYDVKM. The CDR3, as DNA: TGTGCCAGCAGTTTACGGGGGCCTATCTATGGCTACACCTTC. Translated: CASSLRGPIYGYTF.

This clone was counted only a few times. A much larger clone differs by one base, so this may be a read error. Other DNA sequences within the sample encode an identical CDR3. The gene calls are TRBV7-3 and TRBJ2-1; 13 bases match TRBD2. This CDR3 spans 15 amino acids. Trimming cost V 6 bases and J 8 bases; bases outside gene matches: 7. Germline V gene data show CDR1 as SGHTA and CDR2 as FQGTGA. CDR3 sequence: CASSPGLAGADEQFF. Written as DNA, the CDR3 is TGTGCCAGCAGTCCCGGACTAGCGGGGGCCGATGAGCAGTTCTTC.

J is TRBJ1-3 and V is TRBV7-2; maybe TRBD1 (5 bases). The CDR3 has 15 amino acids. The germline gives CDR1 SGHTA, CDR2 FQGNSA. Trimming pared 1 base from V and 1 base from J, leaving 8 bases between. CDR3 residues: CASSLEAGSGNTIYF. The CDR3 DNA follows: TGTGCCAGCAGCTTAGAAGCAGGGTCTGGAAACACCATATATTTT.

V is TRBV28 and J is TRBJ2-1; D gene uncertain. Germline-derived CDR1 and CDR2 are MDHEN and SYDVKM. The CDR3 consists of 13 residues. The ends were cut back, 3 bases at V and 4 bases at J, with 7 bases in the middle. The chain's CDR3 is CASSFSRYNEQFF. Written as DNA, the CDR3 is TGTGCCAGCAGTTTCTCACGGTACAATGAGCAGTTCTTC.

In its sample, this clone was seen many times. The chain is built from TRBV25-1 and TRBJ1-1; D is possibly TRBD1 (5 bases). The CDR3 loop spans 15 amino acids. From germline, CDR1 is MGHDK and CDR2 SYGVNS. Trimming shortened V by 1 base and J by 5 bases, and 14 bases separated the two germline ends. CDR3 amino acids: CASSELQGVGTEAFF. In DNA, the CDR3 is TGTGCCAGCAGTGAATTGCAGGGTGTAGGAACTGAAGCTTTCTTT.

The CDR3 protein is CSVGDRAYEQYF. In nucleotides, the CDR3 is TGCAGCGTTGGGGACAGGGCCTACGAGCAGTACTTC. The genes are TRBV29-1 and TRBJ2-7; 9 bases map to TRBD1. Germline V gene data show CDR1 as SQVTM and CDR2 as ANQGSEA. Losses at the gene ends were 4 bases for V and 2 bases for J; bases not matched to a gene: 0. The CDR3 has 12 amino acids.